This T cell receptor beta chain originates from a study of T cells in Graves' hyperthyroidism and ophthalmopathy. The overall study: The initial diagnosis was the point when peripheral blood was collected, ahead of any treatment.

This clonotype has more than one count but fewer than ten. Amplified TCR beta CDR3 regions came from RNA transcripts. HTBI primers were employed in a first-round RT-PCR of the TCR CDR3. TCRdb reprocessed the multiplex PCR reads with MiXCR, giving one entry per CDR3 protein. The sample yields 500,000 to 650,000 distinct CDR3 sequences, around 15% seen once. Subjects with ophthalmopathy showed a Clinical Activity Score no lower than 3, a NOSPECS grade no lower than 4, and a duration shorter than 3 months. The CDR3 length is 15 residues. With 1 base removed from V and 0 bases from J, the gap between germline ends came to 9 bases. Per the germline V gene, CDR1 is LGHNA and CDR2 is YSLEER.

This clonotype originated in a woman between 50 and 59 years old with Graves' ophthalmopathy. This chain uses TRBV4-3 with TRBJ1-2; no clear D gene. Sequenced input: blood. This CDR3 reads CASSQGVRTNYGYTF. The CDR3 DNA reads as TGCGCCAGCAGCCAAGGCGTCCGAACTAACTATGGCTACACCTTC.